These 15 T cell receptor beta chains were sequenced from one sample in a study of cytomegalovirus exposure and HLA in healthy donors. PCR primers comprised 60 Vbeta and 13 Jbeta primers. Data came from immunoSEQ multiplex PCR; TCRdb stores just in-frame clones and leaves some out. The sample holds around 80,000 clones, approximately 60% seen once. The source material was PBMCs. These receptors were taken from a male donor in good health and CMV-seropositive.

The chain employs TRBV29-1 and TRBJ2-1, with 7 bases that match TRBD2. CDR1 and CDR2 from the germline V gene are SQVTM and ANQGSEA. Trimming at V came to 1 base and at J to 4 bases, leaving 1 base not matched to a gene. The length of the CDR3 is 13 residues. The CDR3 sequence is CSVEVGGYNEQFF. Written as DNA, the CDR3 is TGCAGCGTTGAAGTCGGGGGGTACAATGAGCAGTTCTTC.

V gene TRBV19 combines with J gene TRBJ1-5, with D possibly being TRBD1 (6 bases). The CDR3 has 15 residues. Trimming shortened V by 4 bases and J by 5 bases, and 15 bases separated the two germline ends. The germline V gene encodes CDR1 LNHDA and CDR2 SQIVND (reference sequence). The CDR3 sequence: CASSTRRGGDQPQHF. The CDR3 bases are TGTGCCAGTAGTACCCGGCGAGGGGGAGATCAGCCCCAGCATTTT.

The chain joins TRBV28 to TRBJ1-1; TRBD1 aligns across 7 bases. Losses at the gene ends were 7 bases for V and 0 bases for J; bases not matched to a gene: 5. CDR1 is MDHEN, CDR2 SYDVKM, per germline. CDR3 length: 14 residues. The CDR3 DNA reads as TGTGCCAGCACTCAGGACAGGATGAACACTGAAGCTTTCTTT. This codes for CASTQDRMNTEAFF.

The rearrangement uses TRBV7-9 and TRBJ2-7; D unclear. This CDR3 is built from 14 residues. The germline V and J ends were trimmed by 3 bases and 6 bases, with 15 bases remaining between them. Per germline, CDR1 SEHNR and CDR2 FQNEAQ (reference sequence). CDR3 DNA: TGTGCCAGCAGCTTGTTAGAGTCCGGCGGCGAGCAGTACTTC. Protein product: CASSLLESGGEQYF.

This clone has more than one count but fewer than ten. Likely a read error: the CDR3 ends without its conserved phenylalanine or tryptophan. The limits of the CDR3 on the DNA are not certain, so only TCRdb's listed CDR3 is given. The chain combines TRBV23-1 with TRBJ1-5. TRBV23-1 is designated an ORF whose function remains uncertain. The CDR3 totals 11 residues, both ends included. The CDR3 spells CASSPLGGAEI.

V usage is TRBV5-1 and J usage is TRBJ1-2, with unresolved D. CDR1 is SGHRS and CDR2 is YFSETQ in the germline V gene. Trimming left V 4 bases short and J 6 bases short, with 16 bases between. The CDR3 has 14 residues. CDR3 protein: CASSRRGDEDGYTF. Written as DNA, the CDR3 is TGCGCCAGCAGCCGACGAGGAGATGAGGATGGCTACACCTTC. The full variable domain, its missing parts supplied by reference TRBV5-1 and TRBJ1-2, is KAGVTQTPRYLIKTRGQQVTLSCSPISGHRSVSWYQQTPGQGLQFLFEYFSETQRNKGNFPGRFSGRQFSNSRSEMNVSTLELGDSALYLCASSRRGDEDGYTFGSGTRLTVV.

The rearrangement uses TRBV6-5 and TRBJ1-3, with D unclear. Trimming removed 0 bases from V and 9 bases from J, with 15 bases in between. Germline-derived CDR1 and CDR2 are MNHEY and SVGAGI. CDR3 length: 15 residues. The CDR3 coding sequence is TGTGCCAGCAGTTACTCGAGTGGTGCTTCGTTCACCATATATTTT. This sequence encodes CASSYSSGASFTIYF.

V usage is TRBV30 and J usage is TRBJ2-1; TRBD2 matches 7 bases. Trimming cost V 3 bases and J 2 bases; bases outside gene matches: 13. Germline CDR1 reads GTSNPN; CDR2 reads SVGIG (reference sequence). This CDR3 has 17 amino acids. The CDR3 reads CAWRGGSGLAAYNEQFF. CDR3 bases: TGTGCCTGGAGGGGGGGTAGTGGGCTAGCGGCCTACAATGAGCAGTTCTTC.

The chain employs TRBV28 and TRBJ1-5, with unresolved D. Trimming stripped 7 bases from V and 2 bases from J, with 12 bases between. Per the germline V gene, CDR1 is MDHEN and CDR2 is SYDVKM. The CDR3 extends over 14 amino acids. DNA of the CDR3: TGTGCCAGCACTACCCTTCGGGGCAATCAGCCCCAGCATTTT. This encodes CASTTLRGNQPQHF.

The chain couples TRBV10-3 to TRBJ2-3, with a tentative D call TRBD2 (7 bases). Germline V gene data show CDR1 as ENHRY and CDR2 as SYGVKD. This CDR3 contains 17 residues. V lost 6 bases, J lost 6 bases, and 25 bases lay in between. Written as DNA, the CDR3 is TGTGCCATCAGGAACAGGGCAGCGGGATCTATCTCTGATACGCAGTATTTT. Amino acids: CAIRNRAAGSISDTQYF.

V is TRBV18 and J is TRBJ1-5, with D possibly matching TRBD1 (5 bases). This CDR3 spans 13 amino acids. From germline, CDR1 is KGHSH and CDR2 LQKENI. The germline V and J ends were trimmed by 5 bases and 4 bases, with 9 bases remaining between them. CDR3 in amino acids: CASSGEGNQPQHF. CDR3 nucleotides: TGTGCCAGCTCAGGGGAGGGGAATCAGCCCCAGCATTTT. Based on the CDR3 plus reference TRBV18 and TRBJ1-5, the full variable domain is NAGVMQNPRHLVRRRGQEARLRCSPMKGHSHVYWYRQLPEEGLKFMVYLQKENIIDESGMPKERFSAEFPKEGPSILRIQQVVRGDSAAYFCASSGEGNQPQHFGDGTRLSIL.

The table lists this clone with a count of one. The V gene is TRBV7-9, the J gene TRBJ1-1; D might be TRBD1 (6 bases). Germline CDR1 is SEHNR and CDR2 is FQNEAQ (reference sequence). This CDR3 has 15 residues. V was shortened by 4 bases and J by 3 bases, with 15 bases between the two germline ends. For the CDR3, the DNA is TGTGCCAGCAGCTCGAACACAGGGACGGACACTGAAGCTTTCTTT. As protein: CASSSNTGTDTEAFF.

This clone was detected only a few times. The V and J genes are TRBV7-2 and TRBJ1-2, with D possibly TRBD1 on 6 matching bases. V dropped 2 bases and J dropped 6 bases, with 16 bases sitting between them. The CDR3 sequence is 15 residues long. Germline V CDR1 and CDR2: SGHTA, FQGNSA. CDR3: CASSLRQGGGHGYTF. The CDR3 DNA follows: TGTGCCAGCAGCTTACGGCAAGGGGGGGGCCATGGCTACACCTTC. The whole variable domain, remainder taken from reference TRBV7-2 and TRBJ1-2, is GAGVSQSPSNKVTEKGKDVELRCDPISGHTALYWYRQSLGQGLEFLIYFQGNSAPDKSGLPSDRFSAERTGGSVSTLTIQRTQQEDSAVYLCASSLRQGGGHGYTFGSGTRLTVV.

The chain uses TRBV30 and TRBJ1-4, with 9 bases matching TRBD1. The ends lost 3 bases at V and 9 bases at J; junction bases unmatched: 5. The CDR3 length is 13 residues. Germline CDR1 reads GTSNPN; CDR2 reads SVGIG (reference sequence). CDR3 protein: CAWRGQGRKKLFF. The CDR3 nucleotides are TGTGCCTGGAGAGGACAGGGGAGAAAAAAACTGTTTTTT.

The chain combines TRBV11-3 with TRBJ1-1, with a tentative D call TRBD1 (5 bases). Germline CDR1 reads SGHNT; CDR2 reads YENEEA. V lost 3 bases and J lost 9, with 14 bases in between. CDR3 length: 13 amino acids. The CDR3 here is CASSFGGANKAFF. As DNA, the CDR3 is TGTGCCAGCAGCTTCGGAGGGGCCAACAAAGCTTTCTTT.